This is a list of T cell receptor beta chains from one sample in a study of T-cell reconstitution after alpha-beta-depleted transplantation in children. TCRdb redid the calling of the PCR reads with MiXCR, one entry per CDR3 protein. The table records under 300,000 distinct CDR3 sequences, approximately 9.8% of them present only once. This specimen was PBMCs from the stem cell graft donor, taken from the stem cell graft. These receptors were collected from a human donor who donated a stem cell graft to a child with SCID. CDR3s include the opening cysteine and the closing phenylalanine or tryptophan. Fields, in order: V gene, J gene, D gene, clone size, CDR3 length, CDR3 DNA, CDR3 protein. The D gene is left open where the match is weak. Expanded clones get a size class; other rows say once, few or many, or leave the size out.

v_call: TRBV6-5
j_call: TRBJ1-1
d_call: .
clone_size: many
cdr3_length: 13
cdr3_nt: TGTGCCAGCAGTTACTCTTTCAGGGACGAAGCTTTCTTT
cdr3_aa: CASSYSFRDEAFF

v_call: TRBV5-1
j_call: TRBJ1-1
d_call: TRBD1
clone_size: many
cdr3_length: 15
cdr3_nt: TGCGCCAGCCGACAACAGGGGGCGGTCGGCACTGAAGCTTTCTTT
cdr3_aa: CASRQQGAVGTEAFF

v_call: TRBV12-3/TRBV12-4
j_call: TRBJ1-1
d_call: .
clone_size: many
cdr3_length: 14
cdr3_nt: TGTGCCAGCAGGCTTAAGGGTACGAACACTGAAGCTTTCTTT
cdr3_aa: CASRLKGTNTEAFF

v_call: TRBV7-8
j_call: TRBJ1-1
d_call: .
clone_size: many
cdr3_length: 14
cdr3_nt: TGTGCCAGCAGCTTTAGTAGCCAGGCCACTGAAGCTTTCTTT
cdr3_aa: CASSFSSQATEAFF

v_call: TRBV5-1
j_call: TRBJ2-5
d_call: TRBD1
clone_size: .
cdr3_length: 17
cdr3_nt: TGCGCCAGCAGCTTAGGGACCGGGACAGTCGTTAAAGAGACCCAGTACTTC
cdr3_aa: CASSLGTGTVVKETQYF

v_call: TRBV5-1
j_call: TRBJ1-1
d_call: .
clone_size: many
cdr3_length: 14
cdr3_nt: TGCGCCAGCAGCTTCTCGGACAGCTACACTGAAGCTTTCTTT
cdr3_aa: CASSFSDSYTEAFF

v_call: TRBV2
j_call: TRBJ1-2
d_call: .
clone_size: many
cdr3_length: 13
cdr3_nt: TGTGCCAGCAGTATGGGGGCAGCCTATGGCTACACCTTC
cdr3_aa: CASSMGAAYGYTF

v_call: TRBV7-3
j_call: TRBJ1-1
d_call: .
clone_size: many
cdr3_length: 13
cdr3_nt: TGTGCCAGCAGCCACGATGGGGGCACTGAAGCTTTCTTT
cdr3_aa: CASSHDGGTEAFF

v_call: TRBV20-1
j_call: TRBJ1-2
d_call: TRBD1
clone_size: many
cdr3_length: 17
cdr3_nt: TGCAGTGTTAGGGACCCGGGACAGGGGTTTTTTAGCTATGGCTACACCTTC
cdr3_aa: CSVRDPGQGFFSYGYTF

v_call: TRBV5-6
j_call: TRBJ2-1
d_call: .
clone_size: many
cdr3_length: 16
cdr3_nt: TGTGCCAGCAGCGAATTAGGACAGAACTCCTACAATGAGCAGTTCTTC
cdr3_aa: CASSELGQNSYNEQFF

v_call: TRBV12-3/TRBV12-4
j_call: TRBJ1-5
d_call: TRBD1
clone_size: many
cdr3_length: 14
cdr3_nt: TGTGCCAGCAGTCTCACGGGACAGGGGGATCAGCGGCATTTT
cdr3_aa: CASSLTGQGDQRHF

v_call: TRBV10-3
j_call: TRBJ1-2
d_call: .
clone_size: many
cdr3_length: 16
cdr3_nt: TGTGCCATCAGTGAGTCAGCGGGGGGCAGTAACTATGGCTACACCTTC
cdr3_aa: CAISESAGGSNYGYTF

v_call: TRBV11-1
j_call: TRBJ2-1
d_call: .
clone_size: many
cdr3_length: 16
cdr3_nt: TGTGCCAGCAGCTTTCAATTCGGGACACCGTACAATGAGCAGTTCTTC
cdr3_aa: CASSFQFGTPYNEQFF

v_call: TRBV20-1
j_call: TRBJ2-3
d_call: TRBD2
clone_size: many
cdr3_length: 14
cdr3_nt: TGCAGTGCTACGGGACTAGCGGGCACAGATACGCAGTATTTT
cdr3_aa: CSATGLAGTDTQYF

v_call: TRBV18
j_call: TRBJ2-5
d_call: .
clone_size: many
cdr3_length: 13
cdr3_nt: TGTGCCAGCTCACCACCGACGAGAGAGACCCAGTACTTC
cdr3_aa: CASSPPTRETQYF

v_call: TRBV4-2
j_call: TRBJ2-5
d_call: TRBD2
clone_size: few
cdr3_length: 16
cdr3_nt: TGTGCCAGCAGCCGCGATCCTAGCGGCACTAAAGAGACCCAGTACTTC
cdr3_aa: CASSRDPSGTKETQYF

v_call: TRBV19
j_call: TRBJ2-1
d_call: TRBD1
clone_size: many
cdr3_length: 14
cdr3_nt: TGTGCCAGTAGTCCCGGGACAGGGAGGTATGAGCAGTTCTTC
cdr3_aa: CASSPGTGRYEQFF

v_call: TRBV24-1
j_call: TRBJ2-3
d_call: .
clone_size: many
cdr3_length: 15
cdr3_nt: TGTGCCACCAGTGATTTTAGAAGGGGCGAAGATACGCAGTATTTT
cdr3_aa: CATSDFRRGEDTQYF

v_call: TRBV4-3
j_call: TRBJ1-5
d_call: TRBD1
clone_size: .
cdr3_length: 17
cdr3_nt: TGCGCCAGCAGCCCAACGCTCCCAGGGGGATCGGGTCAGCCCCAGCATTTT
cdr3_aa: CASSPTLPGGSGQPQHF

v_call: TRBV7-3
j_call: TRBJ1-1
d_call: .
clone_size: many
cdr3_length: 13
cdr3_nt: TGTGCCAGCAGCTTATCGTGGAACACTGAAGCTTTCTTT
cdr3_aa: CASSLSWNTEAFF

v_call: TRBV7-3
j_call: TRBJ2-2
d_call: .
clone_size: few
cdr3_length: 12
cdr3_nt: TGTGCCAGCAGCCTCTCAAGGGGGGAGCTGTTTTTT
cdr3_aa: CASSLSRGELFF

v_call: TRBV2
j_call: TRBJ2-1
d_call: .
clone_size: .
cdr3_length: 14
cdr3_nt: TGTGCCAGCACGAGACTAGGGGCATACAATGAGCAGTTCTTC
cdr3_aa: CASTRLGAYNEQFF

v_call: TRBV12-3/TRBV12-4
j_call: TRBJ2-3
d_call: TRBD2
clone_size: many
cdr3_length: 17
cdr3_nt: TGTGCCAGCAGTTTAGCCGTTCTAGCGGGGAGGGCAGATACGCAGTATTTT
cdr3_aa: CASSLAVLAGRADTQYF

v_call: TRBV12-3/TRBV12-4
j_call: TRBJ2-3
d_call: TRBD2
clone_size: many
cdr3_length: 15
cdr3_nt: TGTGCCAGCAGTTTGGGACTAGCGTTGACAGATACGCAGTATTTT
cdr3_aa: CASSLGLALTDTQYF

v_call: TRBV29-1
j_call: TRBJ2-1
d_call: TRBD2
clone_size: many
cdr3_length: 16
cdr3_nt: TGCAGCGTTGCATACAGCGGGGGGGCCGATCGAAATGAGCAGTTCTTC
cdr3_aa: CSVAYSGGADRNEQFF

v_call: TRBV9
j_call: TRBJ2-2
d_call: TRBD1
clone_size: many
cdr3_length: 17
cdr3_nt: TGTGCCAGCAGCGTAACCCGGGGACAGCCGAACACCGGGGAGCTGTTTTTT
cdr3_aa: CASSVTRGQPNTGELFF

v_call: TRBV12-3/TRBV12-4
j_call: TRBJ1-1
d_call: .
clone_size: many
cdr3_length: 15
cdr3_nt: TGTGCCAGCAGTCCACAGGGTCGTGGCGACACTGAAGCTTTCTTT
cdr3_aa: CASSPQGRGDTEAFF

v_call: TRBV28
j_call: TRBJ1-6
d_call: .
clone_size: few
cdr3_length: 15
cdr3_nt: TGTGCCAGCAGCCCGCCCCAAACAGGGAGCTCACCCCTCCACTTT
cdr3_aa: CASSPPQTGSSPLHF

v_call: TRBV6-1
j_call: TRBJ2-4
d_call: TRBD2
clone_size: many
cdr3_length: 16
cdr3_nt: TGTGCCAGCAGTGAGGGACTAGCGGGGTCCAAAAACATTCAGTACTTC
cdr3_aa: CASSEGLAGSKNIQYF

v_call: TRBV7-2
j_call: TRBJ2-2
d_call: .
clone_size: many
cdr3_length: 15
cdr3_nt: TGTGCCAGCAGCTTAGGTGGCAGTCCTACCGGGGAGCTGTTTTTT
cdr3_aa: CASSLGGSPTGELFF

v_call: TRBV7-3
j_call: TRBJ2-1
d_call: TRBD1
clone_size: few
cdr3_length: 14
cdr3_nt: TGTGCCAGCATCGGGACAGGGGCCTACAATGAGCAGTTCTTC
cdr3_aa: CASIGTGAYNEQFF

v_call: TRBV5-5
j_call: TRBJ1-2
d_call: .
clone_size: .
cdr3_length: 16
cdr3_nt: TGTGCCAGCAGCCCCGGACCGACTGTAGCTAACTATGGCTACACCTTC
cdr3_aa: CASSPGPTVANYGYTF

v_call: TRBV2
j_call: TRBJ1-6
d_call: .
clone_size: few
cdr3_length: 14
cdr3_nt: TGTGCCAGCAGGGGGGACTCCTATAATTCACCCCTCCACTTT
cdr3_aa: CASRGDSYNSPLHF

v_call: TRBV5-6
j_call: TRBJ2-1
d_call: .
clone_size: .
cdr3_length: 14
cdr3_nt: TGTGCCAGCAGCTTGGCCCTAGTCAGGAATGAGCAGTTCTTC
cdr3_aa: CASSLALVRNEQFF

v_call: TRBV28
j_call: TRBJ2-7
d_call: .
clone_size: many
cdr3_length: 15
cdr3_nt: TGTGCCAGCAGCTCATCAGCGGAAGGCTCCTACGAGCAGTACTTC
cdr3_aa: CASSSSAEGSYEQYF

v_call: TRBV5-1
j_call: TRBJ2-2
d_call: TRBD1
clone_size: many
cdr3_length: 14
cdr3_nt: TGCGCCAGCAGCTTAACAGGGGCCACCGGGGAGCTGTTTTTT
cdr3_aa: CASSLTGATGELFF

v_call: TRBV4-1
j_call: TRBJ2-1
d_call: TRBD2
clone_size: many
cdr3_length: 17
cdr3_nt: TGCGCCAGCAGCCAGGTACTGACTAGCGGGGGCCTCAATGAGCAGTTCTTC
cdr3_aa: CASSQVLTSGGLNEQFF

v_call: TRBV20-1
j_call: TRBJ2-1
d_call: .
clone_size: .
cdr3_length: 13
cdr3_nt: TGCAGTGCCTTTGGGGACAATTACAATGAGCAGTTCTTC
cdr3_aa: CSAFGDNYNEQFF

v_call: TRBV3-1
j_call: TRBJ2-5
d_call: .
clone_size: few
cdr3_length: 11
cdr3_nt: TGTGCCAGCAGCCAGAGGGAGACCCAGTACTTC
cdr3_aa: CASSQRETQYF

v_call: TRBV9
j_call: TRBJ2-1
d_call: TRBD2
clone_size: many
cdr3_length: 15
cdr3_nt: TGTGCCAGCAGCGTCAGCGGGGGGGGTTATAATGAGCAGTTCTTC
cdr3_aa: CASSVSGGGYNEQFF

v_call: TRBV10-3
j_call: TRBJ2-3
d_call: TRBD1
clone_size: many
cdr3_length: 14
cdr3_nt: TGTGCCATCAGTGAGGACAGGGGGACAGATACGCAGTATTTT
cdr3_aa: CAISEDRGTDTQYF

v_call: TRBV4-2
j_call: TRBJ2-3
d_call: .
clone_size: once
cdr3_length: 17
cdr3_nt: TGTGCCAGCAGCCAAGTTGGAGGGGGGGCATGGACAGATACGCAGTATTTT
cdr3_aa: CASSQVGGGAWTDTQYF

v_call: TRBV6-4
j_call: TRBJ2-3
d_call: .
clone_size: few
cdr3_length: 13
cdr3_nt: TGTGCCAGCAGTGACCGGCCCACAGATACGCAGTATTTT
cdr3_aa: CASSDRPTDTQYF

v_call: TRBV2
j_call: TRBJ2-3
d_call: .
clone_size: many
cdr3_length: 10
cdr3_nt: TGTGCCAGCAGCACAGATACGCAGTATTTT
cdr3_aa: CASSTDTQYF

v_call: TRBV7-2
j_call: TRBJ2-3
d_call: TRBD2
clone_size: many
cdr3_length: 17
cdr3_nt: TGTGCCAGCAGCTTTAGCGGGGGGGCAACCAGCACAGATACGCAGTATTTT
cdr3_aa: CASSFSGGATSTDTQYF

v_call: TRBV4-1
j_call: TRBJ1-5
d_call: .
clone_size: few
cdr3_length: 16
cdr3_nt: TGCGCCAGCAGCCAAGAAGGAGGGGTTATCGTTCAGCCCCAGCATTTT
cdr3_aa: CASSQEGGVIVQPQHF

v_call: TRBV7-6
j_call: TRBJ1-2
d_call: TRBD1
clone_size: many
cdr3_length: 14
cdr3_nt: TGTGCCAGCAGCCTCGGGACAGACATCTATGGCTACACCTTC
cdr3_aa: CASSLGTDIYGYTF

v_call: TRBV12-3/TRBV12-4
j_call: TRBJ2-2
d_call: .
clone_size: many
cdr3_length: 15
cdr3_nt: TGTGCCAGCAGTTTAAAGGCAGGGAAGGAGTTGGAGCTGTTTTTT
cdr3_aa: CASSLKAGKELELFF

v_call: TRBV3-1
j_call: TRBJ2-3
d_call: .
clone_size: many
cdr3_length: 16
cdr3_nt: TGTGCCAGCAGCCAAACCCGGGGGACCGGCACAGATACGCAGTATTTT
cdr3_aa: CASSQTRGTGTDTQYF

v_call: TRBV2
j_call: TRBJ1-1
d_call: TRBD1
clone_size: many
cdr3_length: 18
cdr3_nt: TGTGCCAGCAGTGCGGGACAGGGGATGGAGTACGGTGGCACTGAAGCTTTCTTT
cdr3_aa: CASSAGQGMEYGGTEAFF

v_call: TRBV25-1
j_call: TRBJ1-4
d_call: TRBD1
clone_size: .
cdr3_length: 15
cdr3_nt: TGTGCCAGCAGTGACCCAGGACAGGGATGGGAAAAACTGTTTTTT
cdr3_aa: CASSDPGQGWEKLFF

v_call: TRBV6-2/TRBV6-3
j_call: TRBJ2-3
d_call: TRBD2
clone_size: many
cdr3_length: 18
cdr3_nt: TGTGCCAGCAGTTACTCGAAAGCGGGGGCCAGAAGCACAGATACGCAGTATTTT
cdr3_aa: CASSYSKAGARSTDTQYF

v_call: TRBV11-2
j_call: TRBJ1-2
d_call: .
clone_size: many
cdr3_length: 14
cdr3_nt: TGTGCCAGCAGCGCAATGGGAGGGAACTATGGCTACACCTTC
cdr3_aa: CASSAMGGNYGYTF